This TCR beta chain came from a study of blood T cell repertoires in COVID-19. Study in general: Spain, Italy and the United States supplied samples that represented acute and convalescent COVID-19. The cDNA or gDNA used as material had been derived from T cells, B-cell-depleted T cells, or PBMCs.

The V end lost 5 bases, the J end lost 5 bases, and 10 bases lay between the germline ends. This CDR3 has 13 residues. Per the germline V gene, CDR1 is SGHVS and CDR2 is FQNEAQ. In the study's own analysis: Reference gene primer amplification in the assay estimated nucleated cell counts. The table came from immunoSEQ multiplex PCR; TCRdb's copy has only in-frame clones and leaves some out. V and J calls and clone size are those listed in that table; D and trimming were worked out from the DNA. This sample has about 60,000 clones, with more than 75% found just once. The rearrangement uses TRBV7-8 and TRBJ1-5, with D hard to call. This TCR was sampled from an elderly woman with acute or convalescent COVID-19. The sample taken for sequencing was peripheral blood. Here the CDR3 reads CASSRKRDQPQHF. CDR3 in DNA: TGTGCCAGCAGCCGGAAGCGGGATCAGCCCCAGCATTTT.